This T cell receptor (beta chain) was profiled in a study of blood T cell repertoires in COVID-19 (dated by TCRdb to the early 2020s). A note on the overall study: Samples covering the acute and convalescent phases of COVID-19 were provided by collaborators in the United States, Italy and Spain. Where available, HLA class I and class II types were taken from metadata supplied by the sample provider and were not determined by assay-based typing. The prospective study material was composed of cDNA or gDNA derived from T cells, B-cell-depleted T cells, or PBMCs. Deeply sampled blood TCRbeta repertoires from subjects exposed to, actively infected with, or recovered from COVID-19 were included in the dataset. The samples were drawn from two sources: the first 160 participants of the ongoing ImmuneRACE study, and fewer than 1,500 subjects contributed by 6 global collaborators. Sample metadata almost always included a de-identified subject ID, COVID-19 status, age in years and sex. The repertoires were made available in a free public database intended to serve as a resource for research on the immune response to SARS-CoV-2. Paper-wide results and their limitations: How much clinical and demographic metadata was included differed by source and by participant, and the metadata was provided uncurated.

About this clone itself: Its antigen remains undetermined. One base away there is no much larger clone; base qualities are not given.

Collaborating institutions collected whole blood in K2EDTA tubes following their own protocols. For TCRbeta analysis, collaborator samples were shipped as frozen whole blood, as isolated PBMCs, or as DNA extracted from either sample type. TCRbeta CDR3 regions were amplified from genomic DNA by means of the immunoSEQ Assay, a bias-controlled multiplex PCR. The authors' analysis ran thus. The number of nucleated cells in each sample was estimated from the amplification of reference gene primers within the assay. To quantify the absolute abundance of each unique TCRbeta CDR3 rearrangement, sequence reads were collapsed and filtered. Productive Simpson clonality was computed per sample as the square root of Simpson's diversity index over productive rearrangements. TCRdb limited this immuneACCESS table to in-frame rearrangements with V and J called. A share of clones is missing; checked studies link under half to unresolved V genes, and the rest is unexplained. The DNA was the basis for D and trimming; V, J and clone size are from that table. The sample table contains 350,000 to 450,000 clones; only one count was recorded for 85% of them. Of the sample, approximately 3.6% is held by the ten largest clones.

Reading the germline V gene gives CDR1 SQVTM and CDR2 ANQGSEA. The CDR3 runs 18 amino acids, cysteine and phenylalanine included. The entry retains the CDR3 DNA only, 54 bases that are in frame from base 1. V ends up 0 bases short and J 0 bases short, with an unmatched junction base count of 6. This clonotype was obtained from a woman aged 18-35 years with acute or convalescent COVID-19. The chain joins TRBV29-1 to TRBJ2-1, with 12 bases matching TRBD2. Sequencing was carried out using peripheral blood. CDR3 region: CSVEDGGLAGFSYNEQFF. DNA sequence: TGCAGCGTTGAAGACGGTGGACTAGCGGGGTTCTCCTACAATGAGCAGTTCTTC.